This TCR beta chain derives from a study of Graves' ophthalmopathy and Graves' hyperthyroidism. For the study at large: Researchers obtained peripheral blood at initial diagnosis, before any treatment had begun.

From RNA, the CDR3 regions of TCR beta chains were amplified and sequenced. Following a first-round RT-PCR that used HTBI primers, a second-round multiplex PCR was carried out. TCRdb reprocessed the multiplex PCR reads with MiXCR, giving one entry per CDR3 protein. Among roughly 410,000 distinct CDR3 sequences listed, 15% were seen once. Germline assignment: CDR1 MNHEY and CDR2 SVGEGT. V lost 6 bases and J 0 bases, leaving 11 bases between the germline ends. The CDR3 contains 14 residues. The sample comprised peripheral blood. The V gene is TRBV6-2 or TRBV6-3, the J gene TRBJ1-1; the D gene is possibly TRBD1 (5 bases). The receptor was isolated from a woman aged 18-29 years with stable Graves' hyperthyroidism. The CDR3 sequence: CASSWDGMNTEAFF. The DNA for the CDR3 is TGTGCCAGCAGCTGGGACGGCATGAACACTGAAGCTTTCTTT.